This record covers a single TCR beta chain. Its specific antigen is unknown. No clone much larger than this one lies a single base away; base qualities are absent. The sample belongs to a study of blood T cells in healthy people across ages (dated by TCRdb to the mid-2010s). Regarding the research as a whole: Template switching captured roughly one uniquely barcoded TCR beta cDNA molecule per two T cells in model experiments. To track age-related changes in TCR beta repertoire diversity, the study relied on deep sequencing normalized with unique cDNA molecular identifiers. The donors were divided into four age groups: young (average approximately 16 years), middle-aged (under 40), aged (around 59) and long-lived (82). To avoid experimental bias, donors of different ages were spread randomly across the sequencing lanes. The study analyzed two additional independent replicas of 1 million unique cDNA reads from the same blood draw for two donors, one aged 18 to 29 and one aged 80 or older.

CDR3 length: 13 amino acids, cysteine to phenylalanine. CDR3 DNA only is kept here, 39 bases in frame from base 1. Trimming at the junction amounts to 4 bases on V and 5 bases on J, and the germline ends lie 9 bases apart. CDR1 and CDR2 were assigned from the germline V gene as SGHVS and FQNEAQ. Systemically healthy Caucasian individuals from Russia, approximately 39 in total and aged roughly 6 to 100 years, were included as donors. Approximately 9.3 milliliters of peripheral blood were drawn from each donor into EDTA-treated Vacutainer tubes. PBMCs were isolated by Ficoll-Paque density-gradient centrifugation, with at least 7 million obtained per sample. Trizol reagent was used to extract total RNA from the PBMCs, yielding at least 6 micrograms per sample. For every donor, flow cytometry on a PBMC aliquot measured the percentage of naive CD45RAhigh/CD27high T cells. The protocol used for the library was 5' RACE. Sequencing took place on an Illumina HiSeq 2500. A second PCR of about 7 to 12 cycles was run with a J-beta primer mix and a sample-barcoded 5' primer. A unique molecular identifier was introduced onto each TCR beta cDNA molecule by a template-switch 5' adaptor carrying 12 random nucleotides. Each sample yielded at least 2.5 million CDR3-containing paired-end reads. All of the RNA was converted into first-strand cDNA using the Mint cDNA synthesis kit, with a TRBC-specific oligonucleotide serving as the primer. After uracil-DNA glycosylase treatment, a first 18-cycle PCR used universal primers M1SS and BC2_uni_R on all cDNA. The published analysis was carried out like this. Each sample was normalized by randomly selecting 1 million high-quality reads, each carrying a distinct molecular identifier. Reads with shared molecular identifiers were discarded instead of being binned into consensus sequences. CDR3 identification, clonotype clustering and error correction used MiTCR with a Q25 quality threshold and the strictest error-elimination algorithm. A nonparametric unseen species model with Euler transformation was used to estimate a lower bound on total TCR beta diversity. The raw public data were reprocessed by TCRdb itself: fastp quality trimming at Q25, MiXCR clonotype calling, in-frame beta chains only. Entries that share a CDR3 protein sequence are merged under the most common genes and DNA. The V and J calls were not made by the authors but by TCRdb's processing. The sample records some 700,000 distinct CDR3 sequences, about 20% of which are singletons. The top ten hold around 22% of the sample.

Results the study describes overall, beyond this receptor: Donor CMV infection status was unknown, potentially confounding age-related changes in expanded clonotypes. Since profiling was done on bulk unsorted PBMCs, naive and antigen-experienced compartments could not be conclusively compared. Observed TCR beta diversity correlated strongly with the percentage of naive T cells measured by flow cytometry. Observed TCR beta diversity per million T cells fell roughly linearly with age, and a significant reduction was already apparent by age around 39. The long-lived group showed more naive CD4+ T cells, fewer expanded clones and increased TCR diversity than the aged group, suggesting age selection. Estimates of total diversity from one million sequenced T cells were regarded as lower bounds and underestimates.

The receptor was isolated from a man between 65 and 85 years old in good health. The rearrangement joined TRBV7-8 to TRBJ2-1; no D gene call is confident. The sequenced sample was blood. The CDR3 reads CASSSHPNNEQFF. The nucleotide sequence is given as TGTGCCAGCAGCTCCCATCCTAACAATGAGCAGTTCTTC. Joined to the reference TRBV7-8 and TRBJ2-1 proteins, this CDR3 gives the full variable domain: GAGVSQSPRYKVAKRGQDVALRCDPISGHVSLFWYQQALGQGPEFLTYFQNEAQLDKSGLPSDRFFAERPEGSVSTLKIQRTQQEDSAVYLCASSSHPNNEQFFGPGTRLTVL.